This T cell receptor (beta chain) was captured in a study of T cells expressing NK-cell markers. Study summary: Just one sequenced donor of eight was HCMV-seronegative, while seven were seropositive. The study, taken as a whole, reports: NKG2C+ dominant clonotypes from about 6 donors made up roughly 1.0-7.5% of CD8+ T cells.

This CDR3 comprises 18 residues. Germline-derived CDR1 and CDR2 are SGDLS and YYNGEE. TCRdb reprocessed the 5' RACE reads; each CDR3 protein has one entry and no DNA is given. The table for this sample gives some 440,000 distinct CDR3 sequences. In regard to this clonotype: Antigen specificity is unknown.

The gene calls are TRBV9 and TRBJ1-3; lacking DNA, the TRBD1 call made by TCRdb goes unchecked. The clonotype was recovered from a woman aged 45-65 years in good health. Input material: blood T cells: a sorted CD56 or NKG2C T cell subset, CD4+ or CD8+ T cells, or bulk PBMC T cells (not recorded which). This CDR3 reads CASSPEGTRLTAGNTIYF.